This is a list of T cell receptor beta chains from one sample in a study of cytomegalovirus exposure and HLA in healthy donors. Produced via immunoSEQ multiplex PCR; TCRdb's table is partial and in-frame only. The repertoire consists of 100,000 or so clones, with about 70% occurring once and the leading ten covering 3.2%. Input material: PBMCs. These receptor sequences come from a man aged 25 to 40 in good health and CMV-seronegative. Each CDR3 is given with its conserved first and last residue. Fields, in order: CDR3 length, clone size, J gene, V gene, D gene, CDR3 protein, CDR3 DNA. The D gene is left open where the match is weak. Some rows have no size entry. The others give once, few or many, or a class for an expanded clone.

cdr3_length: 16; clone_size: NA; j_call: TRBJ2-7; v_call: TRBV25-1; d_call: TRBD1; cdr3_aa: CASSETTGQGNYEQYF; cdr3_nt: TGTGCCAGCAGTGAAACCACAGGACAGGGGAACTACGAGCAGTACTTC
cdr3_length: 16; clone_size: few; j_call: TRBJ2-3; v_call: TRBV5-1; d_call: NA; cdr3_aa: CASSLGPSMVTDTQYF; cdr3_nt: TGCGCCAGCAGCTTGGGACCTAGCATGGTGACAGATACGCAGTATTTT
cdr3_length: 11; clone_size: medium-sized; j_call: TRBJ2-7; v_call: TRBV6-5; d_call: NA; cdr3_aa: CASSAGYEQYF; cdr3_nt: TGTGCCAGCAGCGCCGGCTACGAGCAGTACTTC
cdr3_length: 13; clone_size: once; j_call: TRBJ2-7; v_call: TRBV7-3; d_call: NA; cdr3_aa: CASSLLQGYEQYF; cdr3_nt: TGTGCCAGCAGCTTACTACAGGGCTACGAGCAGTACTTC
cdr3_length: 17; clone_size: NA; j_call: TRBJ2-2; v_call: TRBV19; d_call: TRBD2; cdr3_aa: CASSFNVAGDNTGELFF; cdr3_nt: TGTGCCAGTAGTTTCAACGTAGCGGGAGATAACACCGGGGAGCTGTTTTTT
cdr3_length: 17; clone_size: NA; j_call: TRBJ1-1; v_call: TRBV5-1; d_call: TRBD1; cdr3_aa: CASSLAMVGQGSTEAFF; cdr3_nt: TGCGCCAGCAGCTTGGCAATGGTGGGACAGGGGAGCACTGAAGCTTTCTTT
cdr3_length: 14; clone_size: NA; j_call: TRBJ2-7; v_call: TRBV27; d_call: TRBD1; cdr3_aa: CASRMDRASYEQYF; cdr3_nt: TGTGCCAGCAGAATGGACAGGGCCTCCTACGAGCAGTACTTC
cdr3_length: 12; clone_size: NA; j_call: TRBJ1-3; v_call: TRBV29-1; d_call: TRBD1; cdr3_aa: CSVWQGANTIYF; cdr3_nt: TGCAGCGTTTGGCAGGGGGCAAACACCATATATTTT
cdr3_length: 16; clone_size: NA; j_call: TRBJ2-2; v_call: TRBV4-2; d_call: NA; cdr3_aa: CASSQEGREVTGELFF; cdr3_nt: TGTGCCAGCAGCCAAGAAGGCAGGGAGGTCACCGGGGAGCTGTTTTTT
cdr3_length: 13; clone_size: NA; j_call: TRBJ1-2; v_call: TRBV28; d_call: NA; cdr3_aa: CASSLSGVEGCTF; cdr3_nt: TGTGCCAGCAGTTTATCGGGGGTCGAGGGGTGCACCTTC
cdr3_length: 14; clone_size: NA; j_call: TRBJ1-1; v_call: TRBV5-1; d_call: NA; cdr3_aa: CASSLTGLNTEAFF; cdr3_nt: TGCGCCAGCAGCTTGACAGGGTTGAACACTGAAGCTTTCTTT
cdr3_length: 15; clone_size: NA; j_call: TRBJ1-1; v_call: TRBV7-9; d_call: NA; cdr3_aa: CASSPTQTGNTEAFF; cdr3_nt: TGTGCCAGCAGCCCTACTCAGACAGGGAACACTGAAGCTTTCTTT
cdr3_length: 12; clone_size: NA; j_call: TRBJ1-3; v_call: TRBV11-2; d_call: NA; cdr3_aa: CASGERGNTIYF; cdr3_nt: TGTGCCTCCGGGGAGCGGGGAAACACCATATATTTT
cdr3_length: 13; clone_size: NA; j_call: TRBJ1-5; v_call: TRBV5-4; d_call: NA; cdr3_aa: CASSLEGFQPQHF; cdr3_nt: TGTGCCAGCAGCTTGGAGGGGTTCCAGCCCCAGCATTTT
cdr3_length: 12; clone_size: few; j_call: TRBJ2-7; v_call: TRBV7-2; d_call: NA; cdr3_aa: CASSLSAYEQYF; cdr3_nt: TGTGCCAGCAGCCTGTCGGCCTACGAGCAGTACTTC
cdr3_length: 15; clone_size: NA; j_call: TRBJ1-5; v_call: TRBV15; d_call: NA; cdr3_aa: CATSRGTGDNQPQHF; cdr3_nt: TGTGCCACCAGCAGAGGGACGGGGGACAATCAGCCCCAGCATTTT
cdr3_length: 15; clone_size: NA; j_call: TRBJ2-3; v_call: TRBV30; d_call: TRBD2; cdr3_aa: CAWRRSGRAPDTQYF; cdr3_nt: TGTGCCTGGAGGCGCAGCGGGAGGGCCCCCGATACGCAGTATTTT